This T cell receptor (beta chain) was sequenced in a study of Tregs in tolerant kidney transplant recipients. Study conclusions and caveats: Donor-specific Treg expansion exceeded global Treg expansion in tolerant patients, suggesting antigen drive.

For this clone: No antigen is known for it.

Recipients received nonmyeloablative bone marrow transplants from related graft donors, with transient mixed chimerism. There are 11 residues in the CDR3. Looked up from germline, CDR1 is MNHNS and CDR2 is SASEGT. Germline trimming cut 6 bases from V and 13 bases from J; bases unmatched to any gene: 1. The protocol was immunoSEQ multiplex PCR, while the TCRdb copy is restricted to in-frame clones and leaves out a portion. The sample shows approximately 82,000 clones, under 95% of them seen only once. The sample consisted of CD4+ T cells from blood (PBMCs), taken 12 months after the transplant. V is TRBV6-1 and J is TRBJ2-6; 9 nucleotides line up with TRBD1. The receptor's source is a human patient who received a combined kidney and bone marrow transplant. The graft donor may account for some of the T cells. Here the CDR3 DNA reads TGTGCCAGCAGGACAGGGGGGGTCCTGACTTTC. Translating it yields CASRTGGVLTF.